This TCR beta chain emerged from a study of T cell changes during pregnancy in multiple sclerosis. The ends lost 4 bases at V and 2 bases at J; junction bases unmatched: 5. This CDR3 has 15 amino acids. Germline assignment: CDR1 ENHRY and CDR2 SYGVKD. Assay: immunoSEQ multiplex PCR; the TCRdb copy retains only in-frame clones and omits some. The data show 15,000 to 20,000 clones, over 80% seen once. The specimen comprised CD8+ T cells from peripheral blood mononuclear cells, sampled in the third trimester of pregnancy. The chain employs TRBV10-3 and TRBJ2-3; 8 positions agree with TRBD2. This receptor was obtained from a female donor in good health, enrolled as a control in a pregnancy study. As DNA, the CDR3 is TGTGCCATCAGTGGAATAGCGGGGTCCACAGATACGCAGTATTTT. It yields the protein CAISGIAGSTDTQYF.